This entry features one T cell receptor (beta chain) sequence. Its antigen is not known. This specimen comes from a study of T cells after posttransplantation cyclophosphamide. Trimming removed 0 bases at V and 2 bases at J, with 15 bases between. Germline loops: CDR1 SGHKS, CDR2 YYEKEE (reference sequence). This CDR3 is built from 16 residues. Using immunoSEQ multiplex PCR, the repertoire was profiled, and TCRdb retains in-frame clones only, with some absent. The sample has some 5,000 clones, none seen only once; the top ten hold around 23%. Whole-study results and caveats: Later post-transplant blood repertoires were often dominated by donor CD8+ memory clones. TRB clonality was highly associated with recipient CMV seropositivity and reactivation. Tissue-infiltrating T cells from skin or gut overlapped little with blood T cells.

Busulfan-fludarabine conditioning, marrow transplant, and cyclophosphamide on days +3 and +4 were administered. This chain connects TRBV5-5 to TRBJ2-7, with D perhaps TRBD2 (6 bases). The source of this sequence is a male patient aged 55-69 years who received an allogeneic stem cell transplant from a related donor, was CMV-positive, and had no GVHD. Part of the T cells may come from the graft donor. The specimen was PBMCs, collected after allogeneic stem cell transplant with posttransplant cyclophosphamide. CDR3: CASSLGQAGTAYEQYF. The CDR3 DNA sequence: TGTGCCAGCAGCTTGGGGCAGGCGGGAACGGCCTACGAGCAGTACTTC.